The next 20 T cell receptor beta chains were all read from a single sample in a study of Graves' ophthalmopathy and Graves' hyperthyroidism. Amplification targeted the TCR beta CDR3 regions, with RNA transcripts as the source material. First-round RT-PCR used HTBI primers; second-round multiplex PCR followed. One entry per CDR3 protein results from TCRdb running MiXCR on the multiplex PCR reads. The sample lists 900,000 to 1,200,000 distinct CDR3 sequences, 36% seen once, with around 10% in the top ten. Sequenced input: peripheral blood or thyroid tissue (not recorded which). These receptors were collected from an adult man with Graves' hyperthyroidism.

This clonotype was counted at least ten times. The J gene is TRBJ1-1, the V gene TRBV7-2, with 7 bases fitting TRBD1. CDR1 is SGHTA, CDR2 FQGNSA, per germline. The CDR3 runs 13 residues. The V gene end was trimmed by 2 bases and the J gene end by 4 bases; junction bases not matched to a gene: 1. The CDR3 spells CASSLYRGTEAFF. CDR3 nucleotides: TGTGCCAGCAGCTTATACAGGGGCACTGAAGCTTTCTTT.

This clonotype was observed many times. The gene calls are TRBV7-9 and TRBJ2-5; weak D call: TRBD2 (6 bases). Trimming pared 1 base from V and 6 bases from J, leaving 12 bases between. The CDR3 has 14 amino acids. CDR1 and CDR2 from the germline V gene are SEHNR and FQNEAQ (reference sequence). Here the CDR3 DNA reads TGTGCCAGCAGCTTAGTACCGGGGAGGCAGACCCAGTACTTC. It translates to CASSLVPGRQTQYF.

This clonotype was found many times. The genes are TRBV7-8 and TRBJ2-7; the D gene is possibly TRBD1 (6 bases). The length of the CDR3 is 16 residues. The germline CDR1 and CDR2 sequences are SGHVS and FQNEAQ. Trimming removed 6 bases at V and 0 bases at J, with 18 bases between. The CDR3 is CASRLNRVGSSYEQYF. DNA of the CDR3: TGTGCCAGCAGACTGAACAGGGTAGGGAGCTCCTACGAGCAGTACTTC.

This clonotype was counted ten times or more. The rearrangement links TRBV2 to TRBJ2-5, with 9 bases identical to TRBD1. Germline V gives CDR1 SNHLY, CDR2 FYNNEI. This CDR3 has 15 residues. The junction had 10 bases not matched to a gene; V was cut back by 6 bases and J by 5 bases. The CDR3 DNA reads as TGTGCCAGCAGGAGGGACAGGGCGTCAGGGGAGACCCAGTACTTC. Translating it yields CASRRDRASGETQYF.

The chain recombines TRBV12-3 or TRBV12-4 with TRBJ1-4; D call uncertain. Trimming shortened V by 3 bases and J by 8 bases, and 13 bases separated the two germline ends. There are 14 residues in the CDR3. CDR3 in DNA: TGTGCCAGCAGTTTCAGGCAGCTGGGGGAAAAACTGTTTTTT. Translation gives CASSFRQLGEKLFF.

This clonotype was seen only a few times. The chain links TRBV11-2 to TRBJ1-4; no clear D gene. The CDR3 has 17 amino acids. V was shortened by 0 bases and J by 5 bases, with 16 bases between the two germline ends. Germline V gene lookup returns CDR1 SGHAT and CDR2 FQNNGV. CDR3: CASSLDVGSEGNEKLFF. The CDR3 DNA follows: TGTGCCAGCAGCTTAGATGTAGGATCGGAGGGAAATGAAAAACTGTTTTTT.

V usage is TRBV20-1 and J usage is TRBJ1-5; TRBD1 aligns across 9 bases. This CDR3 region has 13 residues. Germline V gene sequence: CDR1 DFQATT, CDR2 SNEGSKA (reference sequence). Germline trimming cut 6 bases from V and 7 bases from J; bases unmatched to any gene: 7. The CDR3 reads CSAPAGQGQPQHF. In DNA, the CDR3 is TGCAGTGCCCCCGCGGGACAGGGCCAGCCCCAGCATTTT.

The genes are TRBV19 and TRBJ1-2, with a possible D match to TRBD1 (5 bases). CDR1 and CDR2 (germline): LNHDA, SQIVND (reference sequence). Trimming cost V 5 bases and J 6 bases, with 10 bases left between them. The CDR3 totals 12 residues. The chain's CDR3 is CASSQGRHGYTF. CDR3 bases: TGTGCCAGTAGTCAGGGCCGCCATGGCTACACCTTC.

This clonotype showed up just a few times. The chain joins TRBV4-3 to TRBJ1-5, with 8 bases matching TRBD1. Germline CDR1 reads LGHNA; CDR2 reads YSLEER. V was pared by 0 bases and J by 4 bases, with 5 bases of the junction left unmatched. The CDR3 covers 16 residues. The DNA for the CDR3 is TGCGCCAGCAGCCAAGATAAGGACAGGGTTAATCAGCCCCAGCATTTT. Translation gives CASSQDKDRVNQPQHF.

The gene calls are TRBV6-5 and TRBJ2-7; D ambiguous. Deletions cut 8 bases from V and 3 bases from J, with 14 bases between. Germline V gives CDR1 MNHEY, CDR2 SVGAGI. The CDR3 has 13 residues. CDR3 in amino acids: CASCSRGYYEQYF. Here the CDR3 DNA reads TGTGCCAGCTGTTCTAGAGGTTACTACGAGCAGTACTTC.

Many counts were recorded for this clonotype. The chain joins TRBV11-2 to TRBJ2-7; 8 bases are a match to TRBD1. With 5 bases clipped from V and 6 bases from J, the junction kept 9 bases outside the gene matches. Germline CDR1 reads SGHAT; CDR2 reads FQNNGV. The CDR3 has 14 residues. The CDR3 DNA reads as TGTGCCAGCAGCCCTACCGGACAGGGATCCGAGCAGTACTTC. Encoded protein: CASSPTGQGSEQYF.

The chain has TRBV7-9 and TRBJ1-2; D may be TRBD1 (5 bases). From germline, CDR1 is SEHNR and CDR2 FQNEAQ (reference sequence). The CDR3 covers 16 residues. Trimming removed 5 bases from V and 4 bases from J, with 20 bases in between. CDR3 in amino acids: CASSLLGRGDGYGYTF. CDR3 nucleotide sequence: TGTGCCAGCAGCCTCCTTGGTCGGGGCGATGGCTATGGCTACACCTTC.

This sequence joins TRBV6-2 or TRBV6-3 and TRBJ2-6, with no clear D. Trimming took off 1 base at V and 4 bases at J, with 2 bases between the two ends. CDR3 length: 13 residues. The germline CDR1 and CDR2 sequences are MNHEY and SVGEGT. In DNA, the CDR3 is TGTGCCAGCAGTTACTTCGGGGCCAACGTCCTGACTTTC. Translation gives CASSYFGANVLTF.

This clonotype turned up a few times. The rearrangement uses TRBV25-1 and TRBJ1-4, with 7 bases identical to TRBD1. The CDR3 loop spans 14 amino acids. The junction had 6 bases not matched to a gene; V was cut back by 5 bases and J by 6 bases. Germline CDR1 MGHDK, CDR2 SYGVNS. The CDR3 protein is CASSPLDRDEKLFF. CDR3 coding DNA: TGTGCCAGCAGTCCGCTCGACAGGGATGAAAAACTGTTTTTT.

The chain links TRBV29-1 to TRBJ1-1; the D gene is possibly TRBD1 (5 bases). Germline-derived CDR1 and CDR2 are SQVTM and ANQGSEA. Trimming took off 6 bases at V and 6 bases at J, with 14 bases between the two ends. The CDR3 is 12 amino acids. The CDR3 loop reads CSVGALESEAFF. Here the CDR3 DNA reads TGCAGCGTAGGGGCTCTGGAATCTGAAGCTTTCTTT. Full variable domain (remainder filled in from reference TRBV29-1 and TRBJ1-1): SAVISQKPSRDICQRGTSLTIQCQVDSQVTMMFWYRQQPGQSLTLIATANQGSEATYESGFVIDKFPISRPNLTFSTLTVSNMSPEDSSIYLCSVGALESEAFFGQGTRLTVV.

The DNA for the CDR3 is TGTGCCAGCAGCGAGCCTGGTGGGGGCACAGATACGCAGTATTTT. Amino acids: CASSEPGGGTDTQYF. The chain recombines TRBV13 with TRBJ2-3; D gene uncertain. With 5 bases removed from V and 1 base from J, the gap between germline ends came to 13 bases. In germline, CDR1 is PRHDT, CDR2 FYEKMQ (reference sequence). The CDR3 spans 15 residues. Drawing the rest from reference TRBV13 and TRBJ2-3, the complete variable domain is AAGVIQSPRHLIKEKRETATLKCYPIPRHDTVYWYQQGPGQDPQFLISFYEKMQSDKGSIPDRFSAQQFSDYHSELNMSSLELGDSALYFCASSEPGGGTDTQYFGPGTRLTVL.

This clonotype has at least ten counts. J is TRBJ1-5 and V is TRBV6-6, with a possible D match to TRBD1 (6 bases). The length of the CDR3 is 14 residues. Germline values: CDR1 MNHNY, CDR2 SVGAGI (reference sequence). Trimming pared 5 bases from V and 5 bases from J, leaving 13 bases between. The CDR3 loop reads CASSDRRTHQPQHF. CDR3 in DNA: TGTGCCAGCAGTGACAGGAGGACGCATCAGCCCCAGCATTTT.

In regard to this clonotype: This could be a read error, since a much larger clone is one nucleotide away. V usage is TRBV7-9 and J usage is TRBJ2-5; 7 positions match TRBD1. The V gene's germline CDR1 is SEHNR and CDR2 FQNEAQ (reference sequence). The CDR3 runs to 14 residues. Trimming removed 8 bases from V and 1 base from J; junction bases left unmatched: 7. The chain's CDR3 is CASGPWDSQETQYF. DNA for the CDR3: TGTGCCAGCGGCCCCTGGGACAGCCAAGAGACCCAGTACTTC.

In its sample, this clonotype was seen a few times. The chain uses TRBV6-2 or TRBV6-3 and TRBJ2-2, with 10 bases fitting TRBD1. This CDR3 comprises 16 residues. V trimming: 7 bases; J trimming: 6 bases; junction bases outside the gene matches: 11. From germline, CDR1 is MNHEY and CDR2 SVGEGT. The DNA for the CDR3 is TGTGCCAGCAATCATGGGGGACAGGGGCGTCCCGGGGAGCTGTTTTTT. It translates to CASNHGGQGRPGELFF.

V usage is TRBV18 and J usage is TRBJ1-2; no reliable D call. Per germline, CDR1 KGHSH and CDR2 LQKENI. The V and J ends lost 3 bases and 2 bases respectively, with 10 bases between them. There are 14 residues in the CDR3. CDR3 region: CASSPVLDNYGYTF. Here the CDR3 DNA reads TGTGCCAGCTCACCGGTGTTAGACAACTATGGCTACACCTTC. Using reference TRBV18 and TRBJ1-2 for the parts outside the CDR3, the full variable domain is NAGVMQNPRHLVRRRGQEARLRCSPMKGHSHVYWYRQLPEEGLKFMVYLQKENIIDESGMPKERFSAEFPKEGPSILRIQQVVRGDSAAYFCASSPVLDNYGYTFGSGTRLTVV.